This record looks at one T cell receptor (beta chain) sequence and its context. Antigen specificity is unknown. The CDR3 contains 15 residues. V was trimmed by 0 bases and J by 9 bases, leaving 16 bases between them. CDR1 and CDR2 (germline): LNHNV, YYDKDF (reference sequence). Repertoires were generated with immunoSEQ multiplex PCR, while TCRdb's copy carries only in-frame clones and drops some. The data hold around 57,000 clones, with about 91% observed a single time. This sample was taken from a study of a mutant IDH1 vaccine in newly diagnosed glioma. Time point reported: week 11, during vaccination. Each dose of the vaccine consisted of 300 ug of mutant IDH1 20-mer peptide, with topical imiquimod.

This sample comprised PBMCs, obtained from a glioma patient whose treatment included an IDH1 peptide vaccine. The TCR sequence derives from a man aged 35 to 55 with glioma. The rearrangement links TRBV15 to TRBJ2-3; TRBD1 is a possible D gene (5 bases). The CDR3 DNA is TGTGCCACCAGCAGAGATCAGGGCGGATGGAGCACGCAGTATTTT. Encoded protein: CATSRDQGGWSTQYF.